This is a list of T cell receptor beta chains from one sample in a study of blood T cell repertoires in COVID-19. Libraries were prepared by immunoSEQ multiplex PCR; TCRdb keeps only in-frame clonotypes and omits some of them. The sample consists of over 450,000 clones, roughly nine tenths of them appearing once. The material sequenced was peripheral blood. All receptors come from a man younger than 30 with COVID-19, enrolled during active disease. The CDR3 runs from the conserved cysteine through the conserved F or W. D genes are given only for firm matches. The listing skips clone size in some rows; elsewhere it reads once, few, many or a size class.

d_call j_call v_call clone_size cdr3_aa cdr3_nt
NA TRBJ2-3 TRBV5-5 once CASSLVGHHSTDTQYF TGTGCCAGCAGCTTGGTGGGACACCATTCCACAGATACGCAGTATTTT
TRBD2 TRBJ2-3 TRBV20-1 NA CSAGDPGLAALDTQYF TGCAGTGCTGGTGACCCGGGACTAGCGGCGTTAGATACGCAGTATTTT
NA TRBJ2-7 TRBV28 NA CASSRLPIYEQYF TGTGCCAGCAGTCGACTACCCATCTACGAGCAGTACTTC
NA TRBJ1-4 TRBV6-1 NA CASSEREGANEKLFF TGTGCCAGCAGTGAAAGGGAGGGGGCTAATGAAAAACTGTTTTTT
TRBD1 TRBJ2-5 TRBV5-4 NA CASSSTGTTQYF TGTGCCAGCAGCTCGACAGGGACGACCCAGTACTTC
NA TRBJ2-2 TRBV27 NA CASSLTGFNTGELFF TGTGCCAGCAGTTTAACCGGGTTCAACACCGGGGAGCTGTTTTTT
TRBD1 TRBJ1-1 TRBV6-5 NA CASSLGTGRDTEAFF TGTGCCAGCAGTTTGGGGACAGGGAGGGACACTGAAGCTTTCTTT
NA TRBJ2-1 TRBV7-9 NA CASSLAGGYNEQFF TGTGCCAGCAGCTTAGCGGGGGGCTACAATGAGCAGTTCTTC
NA TRBJ2-7 TRBV2 many CASSVAGTYGEQYF TGTGCCAGCAGTGTGGCGGGAACCTATGGCGAGCAGTACTTC
NA TRBJ1-6 TRBV3-1/TRBV3-2 few CASGTFAPLHF TGTGCCAGCGGGACATTCGCACCCCTCCACTTT
NA TRBJ1-2 TRBV2 few CASSAGRGPRQGGYTF TGTGCCAGCAGTGCGGGGAGGGGACCCCGTCAAGGAGGCTACACCTTC